Sequencing of this T cell receptor (beta chain) was carried out in a study of T cell changes during pregnancy in multiple sclerosis. Germline V gene lookup returns CDR1 SGHVS and CDR2 FNYEAQ. This CDR3 spans 15 amino acids. J gave up 7 bases and V 5 bases, and 13 bases lay outside the gene matches. Sequenced by immunoSEQ multiplex PCR; TCRdb stores in-frame clones only, minus some. Of under 110,000 clones listed, about 90% were seen once; the top ten hold 1.6%. The sample was peripheral blood, taken before pregnancy. This clonotype was obtained from a female donor with multiple sclerosis, enrolled in a pregnancy study. The chain recombines TRBV7-6 with TRBJ2-7; 8 nucleotides match TRBD2. CDR3 nucleotides: TGTGCCAGCAGCGGGTCGACTAGCGCAGAAGTAGAGCAGTACTTC. Residues: CASSGSTSAEVEQYF. Variable domain in full (rest from reference TRBV7-6 and TRBJ2-7): GAGVSQSPRYKVTKRGQDVALRCDPISGHVSLYWYRQALGQGPEFLTYFNYEAQQDKSGLPNDRFSAERPEGSISTLTIQRTEQRDSAMYRCASSGSTSAEVEQYFGPGTRLTVT.